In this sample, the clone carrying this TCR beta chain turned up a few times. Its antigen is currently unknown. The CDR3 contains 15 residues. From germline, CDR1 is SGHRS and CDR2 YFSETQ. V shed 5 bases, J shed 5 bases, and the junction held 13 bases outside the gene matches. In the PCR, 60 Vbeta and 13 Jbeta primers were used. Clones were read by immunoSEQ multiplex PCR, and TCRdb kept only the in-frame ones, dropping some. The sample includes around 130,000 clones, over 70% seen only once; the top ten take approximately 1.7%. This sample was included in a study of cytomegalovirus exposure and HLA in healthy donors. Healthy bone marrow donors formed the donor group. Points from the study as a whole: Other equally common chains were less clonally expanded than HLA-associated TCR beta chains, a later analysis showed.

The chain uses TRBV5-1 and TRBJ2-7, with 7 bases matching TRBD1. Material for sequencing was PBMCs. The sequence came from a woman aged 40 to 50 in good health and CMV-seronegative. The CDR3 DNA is TGCGCCAGCAGTCATAAACAGGGGATACTGCACGAGCAGTACTTC. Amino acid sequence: CASSHKQGILHEQYF.